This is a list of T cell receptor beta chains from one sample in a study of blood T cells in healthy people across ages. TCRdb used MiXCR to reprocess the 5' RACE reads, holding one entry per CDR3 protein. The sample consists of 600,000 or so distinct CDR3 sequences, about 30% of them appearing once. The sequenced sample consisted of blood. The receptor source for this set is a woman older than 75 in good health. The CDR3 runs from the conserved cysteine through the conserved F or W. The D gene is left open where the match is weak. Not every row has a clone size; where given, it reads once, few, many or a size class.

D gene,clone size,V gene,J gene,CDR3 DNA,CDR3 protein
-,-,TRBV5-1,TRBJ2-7,TGCGCCAGCAGCAAAGGACAAGGGGTTAGTTACGAGCAGTACTTC,CASSKGQGVSYEQYF
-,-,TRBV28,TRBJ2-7,TGTGCCAGCAGTTTTCTTAAAACAGGGGAGCAGTACTTC,CASSFLKTGEQYF
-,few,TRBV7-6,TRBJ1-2,TGTGCCAGCAGTCAAAAAGGGGGAGCTAACTATGGCTACACCTTC,CASSQKGGANYGYTF
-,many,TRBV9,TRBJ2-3,TGTGCCAGCGGGAAGGTTAGCACAGATACGCAGTATTTT,CASGKVSTDTQYF
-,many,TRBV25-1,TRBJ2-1,TGTGCCAGCAGTGGGCCTCTACAGGGCGTCGTCAACAATGAGCAGTTCTTC,CASSGPLQGVVNNEQFF
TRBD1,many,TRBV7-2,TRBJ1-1,TGTGCCAGCAGCTCGACAGGGCCGAACACTGAAGCTTTCTTT,CASSSTGPNTEAFF
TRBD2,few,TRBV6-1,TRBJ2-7,TGTGCCAGCTCCAAGGAGCGGGGCTCCTACGAGCAGTACTTC,CASSKERGSYEQYF
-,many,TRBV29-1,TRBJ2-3,TGCAGCGTTGGGGGACGAGGCGGAGCCTCCACAGATACGCAGTATTTT,CSVGGRGGASTDTQYF
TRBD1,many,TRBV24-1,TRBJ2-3,TGTGCCACCAGTGAGGCCACAGGGGCTAGCACAGATACGCAGTATTTT,CATSEATGASTDTQYF
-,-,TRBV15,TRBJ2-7,TGTGCCACCAGCAGCCCGGGCGGGGACTACGAGCAGTACTTC,CATSSPGGDYEQYF
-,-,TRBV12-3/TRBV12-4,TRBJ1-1,TGTGCCAGCAGTTTATTTGAGGGGATGGACACTGAAGCTTTCTTT,CASSLFEGMDTEAFF
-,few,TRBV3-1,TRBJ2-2,TGTGCCAGCAGCCGGCTAGCTAGGTCCGGGGAGCTGTTTTTT,CASSRLARSGELFF
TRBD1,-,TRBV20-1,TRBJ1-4,TGCAGTGCTAGAGATGCGAGACAGGGACGCGGGAAACGGTTTTTT,CSARDARQGRGKRFF
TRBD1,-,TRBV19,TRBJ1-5,TGTGCCAGTAGAGCAGGGGGCGCGGAACAGCCCCAGCATTTT,CASRAGGAEQPQHF
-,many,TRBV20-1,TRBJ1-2,TGCAGTGCTAGAGACATAAAGGGGGTATATGGCTACACCTTC,CSARDIKGVYGYTF
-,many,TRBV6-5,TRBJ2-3,TGTGCCAGCAGTTTATTCCCATCGACGGAAAGCACAGATACGCAGTATTTT,CASSLFPSTESTDTQYF
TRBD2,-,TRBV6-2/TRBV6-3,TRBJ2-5,TGTGCCAGCAGGAGAATAGCGGGGGGGAAGACCCAGTACTTC,CASRRIAGGKTQYF